This T cell receptor beta chain was observed in a study of cytomegalovirus exposure and HLA in healthy donors. Study in general: The roughly 120 validation repertoires used the same platform as the 666 first-cohort repertoires, a later analysis reported. Study results and caveats: Reported performance of the classifier showed diagnosis of cytomegalovirus status with high specificity and sensitivity. CMV antigen specificity of three CMV-associated chains was confirmed in vitro.

Notes on this clone: Its antigen remains unidentified.

V lost 2 bases and J lost 2; bases outside the gene matches: 7. The CDR3 is 16 residues long. CDR1 is MDHEN, CDR2 SYDVKM, per germline. The protocol was immunoSEQ multiplex PCR, while the TCRdb copy is restricted to in-frame clones and leaves out a portion. The sample gives about 110,000 clones, approximately 89% of which show up once; 1.5% to 2% is in the top ten. The chain couples TRBV28 to TRBJ2-7, with 9 bases lining up with TRBD2. The origin of this receptor is a young woman in good health and CMV-seronegative. The sample taken for sequencing was PBMCs. The CDR3 DNA is TGTGCCAGCAGTTTAAACCCTAGCGGGAATCCCTACGAGCAGTACTTC. Residues: CASSLNPSGNPYEQYF.